Sequencing of this T cell receptor (beta chain) was carried out in a study of memory CD4+ T cells and cytomegalovirus serostatus. Notes on the study in general: Of 150 to 200 reported CMV TCRbeta sequences, around 63 were found in memory CD4+ repertoires. Suggested: most of the CMV-linked TCR signature lies in CD4+ memory cells. Repertoires predicted CMV serostatus with median bootstrapped AUC of approximately 0.94.

Looked up from germline, CDR1 is SNHLY and CDR2 is FYNNEI. Trimming shortened V by 0 bases and J by 8 bases, and 16 bases separated the two germline ends. The length of the CDR3 is 16 residues. Data came from immunoSEQ multiplex PCR; TCRdb stores just in-frame clones and leaves some out. The repertoire holds over 65,000 clones, roughly 76% seen once, with about 4.5% in the top ten. The sort gate was single viable CD3+CD4+CD8-CD45RO+ cells for memory CD4+ T cells. Total CD4+ T cells were enriched by CD4 positive selection. Of note for this clone: Its specificity is not known.

The source is an adult in good health and CMV-seropositive. Sequenced sample: memory CD4+ T cells from blood. This chain uses TRBV2 with TRBJ1-4, with a weak D call TRBD1 (6 bases). The CDR3 DNA reads as TGTGCCAGCAGTGAAGCCGGGGGCAGGCTCGGGGAAAAACTGTTTTTT. Translated, it gives CASSEAGGRLGEKLFF. The complete variable domain, with remaining parts taken from reference TRBV2 and TRBJ1-4, reads EPEVTQTPSHQVTQMGQEVILRCVPISNHLYFYWYRQILGQKVEFLVSFYNNEISEKSEIFDDQFSVERPDGSNFTLKIRSTKLEDSAMYFCASSEAGGRLGEKLFFGSGTQLSVL.